This T cell receptor beta chain appears in the sequencing data of a study of cytomegalovirus exposure and HLA in healthy donors. Across the study: Genetic ancestry analysis placed around 76% of the approximately 400 donors that were genotyped in the Caucasian-associated cluster.

Findings and limits, study-wide: The majority of TCR sequences were rare, yet some public TCRs appeared in many donors. Prediction of most subjects' HLA-A and HLA-B alleles by TCR beta sequences was reportedly accurate. Per a prior analysis, the majority of TCR beta V segments were productive roughly 90% or roughly 30% of the time.

Germline CDR1 is LNHDA and CDR2 is SQIVND (reference sequence). This CDR3 is 14 amino acids long. Trimming pared 9 bases from V and 3 bases from J, leaving 14 bases between. Concerning this clone: Its antigen is not known.

The PCR contained 60 Vbeta and 13 Jbeta primers. The repertoire was sequenced with immunoSEQ multiplex PCR; TCRdb's copy has only in-frame clones and lacks some. The table includes about 270,000 clones, under 80% detected once. The sequencing input was PBMCs. V usage is TRBV19 and J usage is TRBJ2-2; D uncertain. This sequence was found in a female donor in good health and CMV-seronegative. This CDR3 is CASRPGGYTGELFF. CDR3 in DNA: TGTGCCAGCCGGCCCGGCGGCTACACCGGGGAGCTGTTTTTT. The variable domain in full, completed from reference TRBV19 and TRBJ2-2, reads DGGITQSPKYLFRKEGQNVTLSCEQNLNHDAMYWYRQDPGQGLRLIYYSQIVNDFQKGDIAEGYSVSREKKESFPLTVTSAQKNPTAFYLCASRPGGYTGELFFGEGSRLTVL.